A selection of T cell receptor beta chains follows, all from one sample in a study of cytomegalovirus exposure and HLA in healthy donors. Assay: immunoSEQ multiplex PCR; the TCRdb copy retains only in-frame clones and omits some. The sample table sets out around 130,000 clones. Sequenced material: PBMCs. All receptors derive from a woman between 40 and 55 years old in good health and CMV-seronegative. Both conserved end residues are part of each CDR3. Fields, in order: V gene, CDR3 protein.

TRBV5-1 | CASSLGPGSTDTQYF
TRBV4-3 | CASTLDRSSGNTIYF
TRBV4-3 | CASSPLGAAYNEQFF
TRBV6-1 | CASIYRQGNYEQYF
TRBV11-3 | CASSLGTSGTSTDTQYF
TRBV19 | CASRQGATGQPQHF
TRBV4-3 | CASSSSRASEETQYF
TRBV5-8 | CASIWTGVTYGYTF
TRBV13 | CASSFRVGELFF
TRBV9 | CASSLGTRGVNEQFF
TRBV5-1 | CASSSGIQGTPNTEAFF
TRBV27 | CASSLWGQGSPGDGYTF
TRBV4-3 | CASSLAGHPSNYGYTF
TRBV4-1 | CASSQALTRHPEQFF
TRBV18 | CASSPSTGVGNTEAFF
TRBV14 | CASSPGGNREIYGYTF
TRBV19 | CASSRDRDEKLFF
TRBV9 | CASSPRRGMNTEAFF
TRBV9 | CASSVGTGSWLYNEQFF
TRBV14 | CASSNRDRPYGYTF
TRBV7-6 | CASSLAAGSMNTEAFF
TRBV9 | CASSVVGSGSDTQYF
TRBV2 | CASSFLGGQGVFNEKLFF
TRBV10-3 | CAISENRANQPQHF
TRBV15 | CATSGGAETQYF
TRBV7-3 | CASSPGGAGYGYTF
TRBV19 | CASSIGTQNNQPQHF
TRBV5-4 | CASSFVSGANVLTF
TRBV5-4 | CASSFAAGTGMVNTEAFF
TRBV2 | CASSWQGADQPQHF
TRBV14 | CASSQEHFGAFF
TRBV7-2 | CASSALGTVRDEQYF
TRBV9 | CASSHKTGHNYGYTF
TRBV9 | CASSVGGAHTGELFF
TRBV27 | CASSARGTGGLTDTQYF
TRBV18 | CASSPVPGQGSGNTIYF
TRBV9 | CASSARDRADEKLFF
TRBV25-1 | CASSEPLGGTNTEAFF
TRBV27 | CASSSTVLNTEAFF
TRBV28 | CASKVTGLNYGYTF
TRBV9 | CASSSTSGLYNEQFF
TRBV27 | CASSLLGGSANYGYTF
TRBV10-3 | CAINDRGLSSYEQYF
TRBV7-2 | CASSAGQGGLYGYTF
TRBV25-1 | CASSELDISTGELFF
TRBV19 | CASSSPSRGAFF
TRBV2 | CASQNELESTDTQYF
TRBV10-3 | CAISESGTGRHSQYF
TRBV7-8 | CASSRTGTGETQYF
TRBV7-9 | CASSLGQGQDEKLFF
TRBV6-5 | CASSYGGPGEQYF
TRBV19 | CASSFAGTGDWEAFF
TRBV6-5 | CASSYRHRNNSPLHF
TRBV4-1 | CASSQDWGGANTGELFF
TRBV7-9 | CASSSLGRTETQYF
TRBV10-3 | CAISWTGQVTNYGYTF
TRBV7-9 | CASSLQGGGRADTQYF